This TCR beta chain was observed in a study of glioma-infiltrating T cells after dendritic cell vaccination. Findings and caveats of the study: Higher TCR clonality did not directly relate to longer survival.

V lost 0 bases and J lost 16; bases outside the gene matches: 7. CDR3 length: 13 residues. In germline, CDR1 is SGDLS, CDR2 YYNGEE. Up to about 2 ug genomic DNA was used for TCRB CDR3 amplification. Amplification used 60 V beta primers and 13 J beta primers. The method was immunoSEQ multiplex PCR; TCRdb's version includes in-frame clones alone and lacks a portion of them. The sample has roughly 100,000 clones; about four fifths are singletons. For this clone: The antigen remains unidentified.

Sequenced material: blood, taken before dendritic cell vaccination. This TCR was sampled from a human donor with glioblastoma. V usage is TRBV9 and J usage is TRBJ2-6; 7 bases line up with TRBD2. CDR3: CASSVGEGQRLTF. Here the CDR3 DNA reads TGTGCCAGCAGCGTAGGGGAGGGTCAGAGGCTGACTTTC.